The 18 T cell receptor beta chains below were found in one sample sequenced in a study of TIL therapy for anti-PD-1-resistant metastatic lung cancer. This sample's time point: pre-treatment sample, taken before nivolumab and TIL therapy. The libraries were made with immunoSEQ v3. The table came from immunoSEQ multiplex PCR; TCRdb's copy has only in-frame clones and leaves some out. The table records roughly 60,000 clones, less than 85% of them present only once. The source material was blood, sampled at baseline. The receptors derive from a person aged 25 to 80 with non-small cell lung cancer.

The rearrangement joins TRBV2 to TRBJ2-1; TRBD2 matches 7 bases. The V and J ends lost 4 bases and 6 bases, in that order; junction bases with no gene match: 15. CDR1 is SNHLY and CDR2 is FYNNEI in the germline V gene. This CDR3 is 17 amino acids long. CDR3 bases: TGTGCCAGCAGTGGGGTATGGGGAGGGGCAGCCGCCAATGAGCAGTTCTTC. Translating it yields CASSGVWGGAAANEQFF. Variable domain in full (rest from reference TRBV2 and TRBJ2-1): EPEVTQTPSHQVTQMGQEVILRCVPISNHLYFYWYRQILGQKVEFLVSFYNNEISEKSEIFDDQFSVERPDGSNFTLKIRSTKLEDSAMYFCASSGVWGGAAANEQFFGPGTRLTVL.

This chain joins TRBV5-1 and TRBJ2-3, with D possibly matching TRBD2 (6 bases). Trimming pared 0 bases from V and 6 bases from J, leaving 14 bases between. Germline lookup yields CDR1 SGHRS and CDR2 YFSETQ. CDR3 length equals 15 residues. In DNA, the CDR3 is TGCGCCAGCAGCTTGGGTCACCCGGGAGAGGATACGCAGTATTTT. It codes for CASSLGHPGEDTQYF.

This clone has more than one count but fewer than ten. The chain combines TRBV5-1 with TRBJ1-3; tentatively, D is TRBD1 (5 bases). The CDR3 extends over 16 amino acids. The ends were cut back, 0 bases at V and 1 base at J, with 11 bases in the middle. Per the germline V gene, CDR1 is SGHRS and CDR2 is YFSETQ. CDR3 sequence: CASSLDPGLSGNTIYF. CDR3 nucleotide sequence: TGCGCCAGCAGCTTGGATCCAGGGCTGTCTGGAAACACCATATATTTT.

The V gene is TRBV10-2, the J gene TRBJ1-5; D gene ambiguous. Germline-derived CDR1 and CDR2 are WSHSY and SAAADI. Trimming stripped 2 bases from V and 3 bases from J, with 11 bases between. The CDR3 is made up of 15 amino acids. The CDR3 sequence is CASSETPQVNQPQHF. The CDR3 DNA sequence: TGCGCCAGCAGTGAGACGCCCCAGGTCAATCAGCCCCAGCATTTT.

The V and J genes are TRBV11-2 and TRBJ2-3; D may be TRBD1 (5 bases). Per the germline V gene, CDR1 is SGHAT and CDR2 is FQNNGV. The CDR3 totals 16 residues. The V end was cut by 5 bases, the J end by 0 bases, with 15 bases between. For the CDR3, the DNA is TGTGCCAGCAGCCCGATCGACAGAAAGAGCACAGATACGCAGTATTTT. Its translation is CASSPIDRKSTDTQYF.

As to this clone: One end of the junction is discordant with germline, which a read error may explain. The chain employs TRBV27 and TRBJ2-7, with 8 bases identical to TRBD1. Germline loops: CDR1 MNHEY, CDR2 SMNVEV (reference sequence). This CDR3 comprises 13 residues. The CDR3, as DNA: TGTGCCAGCAGTTCGGATGCGAACAGGGGGATGTTTTTC. Encoded protein: CASSSDANRGMFF.

This clone appeared a few times. The V call is TRBV10-1, the J call TRBJ1-2, with no clear D. The CDR3 is 13 residues long. V lost 0 bases, J lost 6 bases, and 8 bases lay in between. Per germline, CDR1 WNHNN and CDR2 SYGVQD (reference sequence). The DNA for the CDR3 is TGCGCCAGCAGTGAGTCGTTGAAGGATGGCTACACCTTC. This encodes CASSESLKDGYTF.

The chain uses TRBV7-6 and TRBJ2-1, with D possibly being TRBD1 (5 bases). The CDR3 runs 17 residues. With 1 base removed from V and 7 bases from J, the gap between germline ends came to 20 bases. Germline-derived CDR1 and CDR2 are SGHVS and FNYEAQ. CDR3 sequence reads: CASSLVLGAKTRNEQFF. CDR3 DNA sequence: TGTGCCAGCAGCTTAGTCTTAGGGGCAAAAACAAGGAATGAGCAGTTCTTC.

This clone was seen a few times. This sequence joins TRBV7-2 and TRBJ1-2; D call uncertain. This CDR3 has 14 residues. Germline-derived CDR1 and CDR2 are SGHTA and FQGNSA. The V end lost 7 bases, the J end lost 3 bases, and 15 bases lay between the germline ends. CDR3 residues: CASKSYSLDYGYTF. The CDR3 DNA sequence: TGTGCCAGCAAAAGCTATTCACTCGACTATGGCTACACCTTC.

The chain joins TRBV7-2 to TRBJ2-6, with 7 bases matching TRBD1. CDR1 is SGHTA and CDR2 is FQGNSA in the germline V gene. The J segment lost 0 bases and the V segment lost 5 bases, leaving 7 bases of the junction unmatched. CDR3 length: 17 residues. The CDR3 DNA is TGTGCCAGCAGCAAAACAGGGGTCAGCTCTGGGGCCAACGTCCTGACTTTC. Protein: CASSKTGVSSGANVLTF.

The genes are TRBV5-6 and TRBJ1-6; D is ambiguous. Trimming removed 0 bases from V and 0 bases from J, with 7 bases in between. The CDR3 extends over 16 amino acids. The germline gives CDR1 SGHDT, CDR2 YYEEEE. CDR3: CASSLAASSYNSPLHF. The CDR3 bases are TGTGCCAGCAGCTTGGCAGCTAGCTCCTATAATTCACCCCTCCACTTT.

The chain combines TRBV6-4 with TRBJ1-1; D is unclear. Looked up from germline, CDR1 is MRHNA and CDR2 is SNTAGT. The CDR3 loop spans 13 amino acids. V dropped 1 base and J dropped 1 base, with 4 bases sitting between them. The DNA for the CDR3 is TGTGCCAGCAGTGACTTTGCGAACACTGAAGCTTTCTTT. It codes for CASSDFANTEAFF.

The gene calls are TRBV29-1 and TRBJ1-2; D remains unclear. This CDR3 contains 12 residues. Germline V gene lookup returns CDR1 SQVTM and CDR2 ANQGSEA. Trimming took 7 bases from V and 0 from J, leaving 9 bases between them. The CDR3 DNA follows: TGCAGCGCGACAACCGCTAACTATGGCTACACCTTC. Protein product: CSATTANYGYTF.

The rearrangement uses TRBV7-9 and TRBJ1-2, with D possibly matching TRBD1 (5 bases). This CDR3 is 16 amino acids long. Germline-derived CDR1 and CDR2 are SEHNR and FQNEAQ (reference sequence). V was pared by 5 bases and J by 3 bases, with 19 bases between. The CDR3 DNA reads as TGTGCCAGCAGCGACACTACGACAGACCCTCACTATGGCTACACCTTC. Residues: CASSDTTTDPHYGYTF.

This rearrangement joins TRBV28 to TRBJ1-6, with a possible D match to TRBD1 (6 bases). Germline CDR1 MDHEN, CDR2 SYDVKM. The ends were cut back, 5 bases at V and 9 bases at J, with 14 bases in the middle. The CDR3 covers 14 residues. The CDR3, as DNA: TGTGCCAGCAGTCCCCGACAGGAACGTTCACCCCTCCACTTT. Its protein is CASSPRQERSPLHF.

The chain uses TRBV21-1 and TRBJ2-4; the listed D gene, TRBD2, was not tested against the DNA. TRBV21-1 counts as a pseudogene. The CDR3 spans 19 residues. CDR3 coding DNA: TGTGCCAGCAGCAAAAGGGCAGCGGGGGGGCCGAGTGCCAAAAACATTCAGTACTTC. This gives the protein CASSKRAAGGPSAKNIQYF.

The V gene is TRBV9, the J gene TRBJ1-4; D gene unclear. Germline CDR1 SGDLS, CDR2 YYNGEE. This CDR3 comprises 14 residues. Trimming took 5 bases from V and 8 from J, leaving 16 bases between them. CDR3 region: CASSLAEVGEKLFF. CDR3 in DNA: TGTGCCAGCAGTTTAGCCGAGGTTGGGGAAAAACTGTTTTTT.

This clone was counted between two and nine times. This chain uses TRBV4-2 with TRBJ2-2, with D uncertain. CDR3 length equals 16 residues. Germline V CDR1 and CDR2: LGHNA, YNFKEQ. V lost 0 bases, J lost 2 bases, and 10 bases lay in between. The CDR3 DNA reads TGTGCCAGCAGCCAAGATCAAAGCAGAAACACCGGGGAGCTGTTTTTT. Encoded protein: CASSQDQSRNTGELFF.